This note documents a single T cell receptor (beta chain) sequence. Every contributor of samples was a Caucasian grown-up residing in Nashville, Tennessee. Tens of millions of PBMCs supplied genomic DNA for unsorted samples. This sample is drawn from a study of shared clonotypes between healthy human individuals. J was trimmed by 5 bases and V by 6 bases; bases with no gene match: 5. Germline V CDR1 and CDR2: WSHSY, SAAADI. The CDR3 contains 15 residues. The authors' processing: Filtering differed since immunoSEQ provided only junctions, with no quality scores. Clones were read by immunoSEQ multiplex PCR, and TCRdb kept only the in-frame ones, dropping some. V, J and clone size are those of that table, while D and trimming were read from the DNA. The profile covers about 480,000 clones, with roughly 79% appearing a single time and 12% taken by the ten largest.

The sequence came from a woman aged 40 to 50 in good health. Some clones in this sample may be carry-over from other donors' samples. The specimen sequenced was PBMCs. V and J are TRBV10-2 and TRBJ2-2; 11 bases are a match to TRBD2. The chain's CDR3 is CASRVAGGLTGELFF. The CDR3 coding sequence is TGCGCCAGCAGGGTAGCGGGAGGGTTGACCGGGGAGCTGTTTTTT.